The clone carrying this TCR beta chain occurred many times. Authors of the study amplified TCR beta CDR3 regions from RNA transcripts. TCR CDR3 underwent first-round RT-PCR with the HTBI primer set. TCRdb ran MiXCR on the multiplex PCR reads and lists one entry per CDR3 protein. The sample has a few hundred thousand distinct CDR3 sequences, 12% to 15% seen once. The sample is drawn from a study of T cells in Graves' hyperthyroidism and ophthalmopathy. With 6 bases removed from V and 5 bases from J, the gap between germline ends came to 14 bases. This CDR3 comprises 14 residues. The sample consisted of blood. The source of this sequence is a woman aged 40-49 years with Graves' hyperthyroidism. The genes are TRBV12-3 or TRBV12-4 and TRBJ2-1; tentative D call: TRBD2 (5 bases). CDR3 sequence reads: CASSRGNLNNEQFF. The CDR3 DNA sequence: TGTGCCAGCAGCCGGGGAAACCTAAACAATGAGCAGTTCTTC.